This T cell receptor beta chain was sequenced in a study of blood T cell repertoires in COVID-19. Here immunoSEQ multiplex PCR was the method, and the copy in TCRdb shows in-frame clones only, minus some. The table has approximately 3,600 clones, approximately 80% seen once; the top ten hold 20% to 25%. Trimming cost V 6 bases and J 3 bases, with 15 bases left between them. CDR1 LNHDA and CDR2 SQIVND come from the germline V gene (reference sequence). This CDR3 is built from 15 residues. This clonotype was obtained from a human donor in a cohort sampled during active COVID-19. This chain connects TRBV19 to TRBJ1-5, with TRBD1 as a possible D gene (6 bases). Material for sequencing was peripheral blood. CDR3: CASSSQQGPNQPQHF. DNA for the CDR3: TGTGCCAGTAGCAGCCAGCAGGGGCCCAATCAGCCCCAGCATTTT. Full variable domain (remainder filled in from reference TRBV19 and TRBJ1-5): DGGITQSPKYLFRKEGQNVTLSCEQNLNHDAMYWYRQDPGQGLRLIYYSQIVNDFQKGDIAEGYSVSREKKESFPLTVTSAQKNPTAFYLCASSSQQGPNQPQHFGDGTRLSIL.